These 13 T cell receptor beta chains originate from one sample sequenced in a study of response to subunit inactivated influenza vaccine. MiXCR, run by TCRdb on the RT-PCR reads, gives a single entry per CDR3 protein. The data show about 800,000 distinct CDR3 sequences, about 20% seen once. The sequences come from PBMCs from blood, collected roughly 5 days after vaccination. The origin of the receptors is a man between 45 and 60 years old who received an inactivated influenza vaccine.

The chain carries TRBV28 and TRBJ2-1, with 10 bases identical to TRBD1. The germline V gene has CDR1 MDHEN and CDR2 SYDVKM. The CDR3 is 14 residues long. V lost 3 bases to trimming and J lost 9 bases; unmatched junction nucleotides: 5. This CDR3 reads CASSLRGQGSEQFF. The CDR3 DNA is TGTGCCAGCAGTTTGCGGGGACAGGGGAGTGAGCAGTTCTTC.

The CDR3, as DNA: TGTGCCAGCATTCATCTGGACTGGTATATGAACACTGAAGCTTTCTTT. Translation gives CASIHLDWYMNTEAFF. The genes are TRBV6-1 and TRBJ1-1; no clear D gene. Germline V gene sequence: CDR1 MNHNS, CDR2 SASEGT. Trimming stripped 7 bases from V and 0 bases from J, with 18 bases between. There are 16 residues in the CDR3.

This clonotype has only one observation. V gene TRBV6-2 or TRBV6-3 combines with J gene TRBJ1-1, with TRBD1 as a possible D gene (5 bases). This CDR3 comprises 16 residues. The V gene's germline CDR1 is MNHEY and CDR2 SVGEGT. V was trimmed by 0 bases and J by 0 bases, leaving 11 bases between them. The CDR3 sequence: CASSYSKGRLNTEAFF. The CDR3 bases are TGTGCCAGCAGTTACTCGAAGGGACGGTTGAACACTGAAGCTTTCTTT.

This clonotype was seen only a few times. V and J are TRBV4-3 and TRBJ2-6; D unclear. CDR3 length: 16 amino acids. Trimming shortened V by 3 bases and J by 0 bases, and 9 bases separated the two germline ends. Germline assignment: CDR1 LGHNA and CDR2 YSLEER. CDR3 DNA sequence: TGCGCCAGCAGCCAGGAGACGATCTCTGGGGCCAACGTCCTGACTTTC. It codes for CASSQETISGANVLTF.

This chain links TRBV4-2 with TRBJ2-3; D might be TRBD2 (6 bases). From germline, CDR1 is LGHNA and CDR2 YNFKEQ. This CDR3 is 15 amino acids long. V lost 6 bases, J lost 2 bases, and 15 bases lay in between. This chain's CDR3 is CASSVGGTDTDTQYF. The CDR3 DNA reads TGTGCCAGCAGTGTCGGGGGAACAGACACAGATACGCAGTATTTT.

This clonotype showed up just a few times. CDR3 DNA sequence: TGCAGCGTTCGACCGAACACCGGGGAGCTGTTTTTT. Protein sequence: CSVRPNTGELFF. The rearrangement uses TRBV29-1 and TRBJ2-2; no reliable D call. V was cut by 5 bases and J by 0 bases, with 4 bases left in between. The CDR3 totals 12 residues. The V gene's germline CDR1 is SQVTM and CDR2 ANQGSEA.

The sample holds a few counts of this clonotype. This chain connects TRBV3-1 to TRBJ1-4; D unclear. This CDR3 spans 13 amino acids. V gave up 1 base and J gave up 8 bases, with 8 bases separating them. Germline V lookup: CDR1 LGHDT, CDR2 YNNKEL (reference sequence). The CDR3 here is CASSQVLAEKLFF. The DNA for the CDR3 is TGTGCCAGCAGCCAAGTACTTGCCGAAAAACTGTTTTTT.

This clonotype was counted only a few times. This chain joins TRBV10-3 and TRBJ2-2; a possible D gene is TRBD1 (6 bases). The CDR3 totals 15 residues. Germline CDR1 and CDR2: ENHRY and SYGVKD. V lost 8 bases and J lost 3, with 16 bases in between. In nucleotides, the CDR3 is TGTGCCATCTATCCCGGGACAAAGGACACCGGGGAGCTGTTTTTT. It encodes CAIYPGTKDTGELFF.

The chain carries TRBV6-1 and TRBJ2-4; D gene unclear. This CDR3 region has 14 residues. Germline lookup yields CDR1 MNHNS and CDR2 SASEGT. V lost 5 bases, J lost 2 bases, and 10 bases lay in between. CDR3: CASSPRASKNIQYF. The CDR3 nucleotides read TGTGCCAGCAGTCCCCGGGCATCCAAAAACATTCAGTACTTC.

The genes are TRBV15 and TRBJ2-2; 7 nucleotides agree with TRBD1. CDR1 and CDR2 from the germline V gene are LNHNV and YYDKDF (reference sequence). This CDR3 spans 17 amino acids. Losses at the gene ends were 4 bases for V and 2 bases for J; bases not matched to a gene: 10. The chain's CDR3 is CATSKDRSLANTGELFF. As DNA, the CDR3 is TGTGCCACCAGCAAGGACAGGAGCCTGGCTAACACCGGGGAGCTGTTTTTT.

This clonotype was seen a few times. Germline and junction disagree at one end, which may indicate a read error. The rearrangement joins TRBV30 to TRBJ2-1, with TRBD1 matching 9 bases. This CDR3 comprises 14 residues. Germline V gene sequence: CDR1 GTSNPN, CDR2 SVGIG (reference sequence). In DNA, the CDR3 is TGTGCCGGGAGGGTCGGACAGGGGATCGGTGAGCAGTTCTTC. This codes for CAGRVGQGIGEQFF. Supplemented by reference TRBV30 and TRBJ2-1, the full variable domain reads SQTIHQWPATLVQPVGSPLSLECTVEGTSNPNLYWYRQAAGRGLQLLFYSVGIGQISSEVPQNLSASRPQDRQFILSSKKLLLSDSGFYLCAGRVGQGIGEQFFGPGTRLTVL.

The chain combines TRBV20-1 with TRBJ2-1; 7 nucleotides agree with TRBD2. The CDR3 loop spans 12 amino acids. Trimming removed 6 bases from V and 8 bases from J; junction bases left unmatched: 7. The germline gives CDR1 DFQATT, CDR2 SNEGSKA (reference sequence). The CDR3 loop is CSAPGLVHEQFF. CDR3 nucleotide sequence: TGCAGTGCCCCTGGACTAGTGCATGAGCAGTTCTTC.

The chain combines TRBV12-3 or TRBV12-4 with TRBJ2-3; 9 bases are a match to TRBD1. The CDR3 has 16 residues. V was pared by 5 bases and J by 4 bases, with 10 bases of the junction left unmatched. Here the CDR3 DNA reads TGTGCCAGCAGTCCCACGGGACAGGGTTTGGCAGATACGCAGTATTTT. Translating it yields CASSPTGQGLADTQYF.